This T cell receptor (beta chain) was captured in a study of OX40 agonist ivuxolimab in advanced cancers. Turning to the study itself: Melanoma, hepatocellular carcinoma, head and neck or renal cell cancer occurred in dose-escalation patients.

Assay used: immunoSEQ multiplex PCR; TCRdb lists only in-frame clones, some missing. This table holds approximately 76,000 clones, approximately 85% found once. The CDR3 loop spans 16 amino acids. Germline V lookup: CDR1 SGDLS, CDR2 YYNGEE. V was pared by 0 bases and J by 10 bases, with 20 bases between. Autoimmune disease history or systemic immunosuppression barred patients. Blood specimens came from baseline, cycle 4 day 1, and cycle 7 day 1. The sample was CD4+ or CD8+ T cells sorted from blood, taken in a trial of the OX40 agonist ivuxolimab. The origin of this receptor is an adult with an advanced solid tumor such as melanoma, head and neck, liver or kidney cancer. The chain recombines TRBV9 with TRBJ2-1; D may be TRBD1 (7 bases). Written as DNA, the CDR3 is TGTGCCAGCAGCGTAGGGGGTGGGCGGGACAGAAGAGAGCAGTTCTTC. The encoded protein is CASSVGGGRDRREQFF.